This TCR beta chain was retrieved from a study of Ad26.COV2.S vaccination and SARS-CoV-2 variants. The study's findings and limits: Vaccine and placebo groups showed comparable non-spike TCR breadth. In vaccinated individuals, spike-specific CD8+ and CD4+ T cell responses reportedly displayed substantial breadth. Spike-specific TCR breadth was greater in vaccine than placebo recipients.

The assay was immunoSEQ multiplex PCR, and TCRdb's table has in-frame clones only and misses some. The sample contains 300,000 to 400,000 clones, 92% of which appear only once. Details on this clone: Its antigen is as yet unknown.

Sequenced here: peripheral blood, sampled after recovery from COVID-19. The origin of this receptor is a human donor who had recovered from COVID-19.

CDR3 in DNA: TGCGCCAGCAGCTCTCCGGGACAGGGGGAAGAGCAGTACTTC. Translated, it gives CASSSPGQGEEQYF. The V call is TRBV5-1, the J call TRBJ2-7; TRBD1 agrees at 11 bases. V shed 3 bases, J shed 7 bases, and the junction held 6 bases outside the gene matches. The CDR3 extends over 14 amino acids. Germline CDR1 SGHRS, CDR2 YFSETQ.